The 30 T cell receptor beta chains reported below all come from one sample, sequenced in a study of blood T cell repertoires in COVID-19. Using immunoSEQ multiplex PCR, the repertoire was profiled, and TCRdb retains in-frame clones only, with some absent. The sample lists around 150,000 clones, just over 90% occurring once. Sequences were obtained from peripheral blood. The source of these receptors is a man in his late teens or twenties with acute or convalescent COVID-19.

The chain employs TRBV14 and TRBJ1-2, with 8 bases matching TRBD1. The germline V gene has CDR1 SGHDN and CDR2 FVKESK. CDR3 length: 15 amino acids. Trimming removed 3 bases from V and 4 bases from J; junction bases left unmatched: 7. CDR3 region: CASSHSGQGGYGYTF. DNA of the CDR3: TGTGCCAGCAGCCATTCCGGACAGGGCGGCTATGGCTACACCTTC.

This sequence joins TRBV3-1 (or the pseudogene TRBV3-2) and TRBJ1-6, with 11 bases matching TRBD1. CDR3 length: 15 residues. The germline V gene encodes CDR1 LGHDT and CDR2 YNNKEL (reference sequence). Germline trimming cut 4 bases from V and 10 bases from J; bases unmatched to any gene: 6. This CDR3 is CASSPRDRGFSPLHF. DNA for the CDR3: TGTGCCAGCAGCCCCCGGGACAGGGGGTTCTCACCCCTCCACTTT.

CDR3 DNA: TGTGCCAGCAGCTCGACCGGGTCCCCCGCCTACGAGCAGTACTTC. Protein product: CASSSTGSPAYEQYF. The gene calls are TRBV7-8 and TRBJ2-7; no reliable D call. Looked up from germline, CDR1 is SGHVS and CDR2 is FQNEAQ. Trimming cost V 4 bases and J 2 bases, with 15 bases left between them. The CDR3 is made up of 15 amino acids.

J is TRBJ1-4 and V is TRBV30, with a tentative D call TRBD1 (5 bases). The CDR3 sequence is 14 residues long. Trimming stripped 0 bases from V and 8 bases from J, with 13 bases between. CDR1 and CDR2 from the germline V gene are GTSNPN and SVGIG (reference sequence). This chain's CDR3 is CAWSVGGEGEKLFF. For the CDR3, the DNA is TGTGCCTGGAGTGTCGGAGGGGAGGGAGAAAAACTGTTTTTT. Based on the CDR3 plus reference TRBV30 and TRBJ1-4, the full variable domain is SQTIHQWPATLVQPVGSPLSLECTVEGTSNPNLYWYRQAAGRGLQLLFYSVGIGQISSEVPQNLSASRPQDRQFILSSKKLLLSDSGFYLCAWSVGGEGEKLFFGSGTQLSVL.

Of note for this clone: The junction departs from the called germline gene at one end, perhaps through a read error. The rearrangement joins TRBV6-6 to TRBJ2-1; tentative D call: TRBD2 (6 bases). Germline values: CDR1 MNHNY, CDR2 SVGAGI (reference sequence). The CDR3 extends over 16 amino acids. In DNA form, the CDR3 reads TGTGCCAGCAGTTCATTTAGCGGCTCCTCCTACAATGAGCGGTTCTTC. Translation gives CASSSFSGSSYNERFF.

This clone was observed once. The chain uses TRBV12-3 or TRBV12-4 and TRBJ2-5, with 7 bases identical to TRBD2. This CDR3 has 12 residues. The V segment lost 6 bases and the J segment 5 bases; nucleotides outside the gene matches: 3. DNA for the CDR3: TGTGCCAGCAGCACCGGGGGGGAGACCCAGTACTTC. Translating it yields CASSTGGETQYF.

The chain combines TRBV5-1 with TRBJ2-7; 9 bases are shared with TRBD1. Germline loops: CDR1 SGHRS, CDR2 YFSETQ. The CDR3 contains 14 residues. V dropped 5 bases and J dropped 3; count of bases not matched to a gene: 6. CDR3 in DNA: TGCGCCAGCAGGGCGGGACAGGGCTTCTACGAGCAGTACTTC. Residues: CASRAGQGFYEQYF.

The chain is built from TRBV6-8 and TRBJ2-7, with TRBD1 identical over 8 bases. CDR3 length: 14 residues. Looked up from germline, CDR1 is MNHGY and CDR2 is SAAAGT. The junction had 7 bases not matched to a gene; V was cut back by 4 bases and J by 5 bases. This chain's CDR3 is CASSFSGQGNEQYF. CDR3 coding DNA: TGTGCCAGCAGTTTCTCTGGACAGGGAAACGAGCAGTACTTC.

V is TRBV27 and J is TRBJ1-1; a possible D gene is TRBD1 (5 bases). This CDR3 has 12 amino acids. Deletions cut 3 bases from V and 6 bases from J, with 8 bases between. Germline loops: CDR1 MNHEY, CDR2 SMNVEV (reference sequence). The CDR3 nucleotides read TGTGCCAGCAGTTTTAGGGGTGCTGAAGCTTTCTTT. It encodes CASSFRGAEAFF.

CDR3 amino acids: CASSEATWTGNGYTF. CDR3 in DNA: TGTGCCAGCAGTGAAGCTACCTGGACAGGGAATGGCTACACCTTC. This chain joins TRBV6-1 and TRBJ1-2; 8 bases are a match to TRBD1. Germline V gene data show CDR1 as MNHNS and CDR2 as SASEGT. V lost 0 bases, J lost 6 bases, and 6 bases stayed unmatched. The CDR3 spans 15 residues.

To note about this clone: Other DNA sequences in the same sample also yield this CDR3. The J gene is TRBJ2-7, the V gene TRBV19; 7 bases line up with TRBD1. V lost 2 bases, J lost 2 bases, and 3 bases stayed unmatched. The CDR3 length is 14 residues. Germline CDR1 LNHDA, CDR2 SQIVND (reference sequence). The CDR3 sequence is CASSIRDRAYEQYF. Here the CDR3 DNA reads TGTGCCAGTAGTATAAGGGACAGAGCCTACGAGCAGTACTTC.

The rearrangement links TRBV6-6 to TRBJ1-5, with TRBD1 matching over 8 bases. The junction had 7 bases not matched to a gene; V was cut back by 8 bases and J by 1 base. Germline CDR1 MNHNY, CDR2 SVGAGI (reference sequence). The CDR3 is made up of 15 amino acids. CDR3 nucleotide sequence: TGTGCCAGCGGAGACAGGGGAAGGAGCAATCAGCCCCAGCATTTT. Its protein is CASGDRGRSNQPQHF.

The V and J genes are TRBV7-9 and TRBJ1-6; the D gene is possibly TRBD1 (5 bases). The germline V gene has CDR1 SEHNR and CDR2 FQNEAQ (reference sequence). Trimming took off 5 bases at V and 5 bases at J, with 16 bases between the two ends. The CDR3 totals 16 residues. CDR3 in amino acids: CASSNLLGEDNSPLHF. CDR3 bases: TGTGCCAGCAGCAACCTCTTGGGGGAGGATAATTCACCCCTCCACTTT.

The V gene is TRBV5-4, the J gene TRBJ1-6; D is possibly TRBD1 (5 bases). The CDR3 totals 14 residues. V was clipped by 3 bases and J by 10 bases, with 14 bases between them. The germline V gene encodes CDR1 SGHNT and CDR2 YYREEE (reference sequence). CDR3 protein: CASSSGLARSPLHF. In DNA, the CDR3 is TGTGCCAGCAGCTCGGGACTCGCGCGGTCACCCCTCCACTTT.

This chain uses TRBV2 with TRBJ2-5; D perhaps matches TRBD2 (6 bases). The CDR3 has 12 residues. The V end was cut by 9 bases, the J end by 5 bases, with 13 bases between. The germline gives CDR1 SNHLY, CDR2 FYNNEI. The CDR3 sequence: CASSTSSETQYF. The CDR3 bases are TGTGCCAGTTCCACTAGCAGCGAGACCCAGTACTTC.

The CDR3 reads CASRLQGAGGEKLFF. The CDR3 nucleotides are TGTGCCAGCAGGCTCCAGGGTGCGGGGGGTGAAAAACTGTTTTTT. V is TRBV2 and J is TRBJ1-4; a possible D gene is TRBD1 (5 bases). Looked up from germline, CDR1 is SNHLY and CDR2 is FYNNEI. This CDR3 region has 15 residues. V dropped 6 bases and J dropped 7 bases, with 18 bases sitting between them.

This clone was counted once. CDR3 amino acids: CASSPNRGRNTEAFF. CDR3 coding DNA: TGTGCCAGCAGCCCCAACAGGGGGAGGAACACTGAAGCTTTCTTT. The V call is TRBV11-2, the J call TRBJ1-1, with 8 bases fitting TRBD1. After removal of 5 bases from V and 1 base from J, the junction contained 6 bases not matched to a gene. The CDR3 is 15 residues long. The V gene's germline CDR1 is SGHAT and CDR2 FQNNGV.

V usage is TRBV5-6 and J usage is TRBJ2-7; D is undetermined. V gave up 0 bases and J gave up 4 bases, with 2 bases separating them. The germline V gene has CDR1 SGHDT and CDR2 YYEEEE. CDR3 length: 11 amino acids. The CDR3 protein is CASSLAYEQYF. CDR3 DNA: TGTGCCAGCAGCTTGGCATACGAGCAGTACTTC.

The table lists this clone with a few counts. The chain employs TRBV6-1 and TRBJ1-2, with unresolved D. Between the trimmed V and J ends, which lost 1 base and 4 bases, there was a span of 13 bases. Germline CDR1 reads MNHNS; CDR2 reads SASEGT. CDR3 length: 15 amino acids. Here the CDR3 reads CASSEVGKMAYGYTF. The CDR3 DNA follows: TGTGCCAGCAGTGAAGTGGGCAAAATGGCCTATGGCTACACCTTC.

This chain joins TRBV9 and TRBJ1-2; tentative D call: TRBD1 (5 bases). The length of the CDR3 is 13 residues. Germline values: CDR1 SGDLS, CDR2 YYNGEE. The ends were cut back, 0 bases at V and 5 bases at J, with 8 bases in the middle. CDR3 residues: CASSVEGDYGYTF. Written as DNA, the CDR3 is TGTGCCAGCAGCGTAGAAGGGGATTATGGCTACACCTTC.

The chain is built from TRBV6-2 or TRBV6-3 and TRBJ1-1; D is uncertain. The germline V gene has CDR1 MNHEY and CDR2 SVGEGT. Trimming cost V 4 bases and J 1 base, with 7 bases left between them. This CDR3 has 13 amino acids. This CDR3 reads CASSLSGNTEAFF. CDR3 DNA sequence: TGTGCCAGCAGTTTATCCGGGAACACTGAAGCTTTCTTT.

CDR3 sequence reads: CASSYSGEAFF. The CDR3 DNA is TGTGCCAGCAGTTACAGCGGTGAAGCTTTCTTT. The chain carries TRBV6-5 and TRBJ1-1, with D uncertain. The CDR3 contains 11 residues. The germline CDR1 and CDR2 sequences are MNHEY and SVGAGI. With 2 bases removed from V and 7 bases from J, the gap between germline ends came to 5 bases.

The CDR3 region has the DNA TGCAGTGCTAGTCCGGGGCGGGGTGCCTACAATGAGCAGTTCTTC. It is translated as CSASPGRGAYNEQFF. The chain couples TRBV20-1 to TRBJ2-1; D is perhaps TRBD2 (6 bases). The germline gives CDR1 DFQATT, CDR2 SNEGSKA (reference sequence). Trimming removed 3 bases at V and 2 bases at J, with 14 bases between. The CDR3 is 15 residues long.

The gene calls are TRBV30 and TRBJ2-1, with 9 bases matching TRBD1. Germline values: CDR1 GTSNPN, CDR2 SVGIG (reference sequence). There are 13 residues in the CDR3. In DNA form, the CDR3 reads TGTGCTGCCGGGACAGGGTGGTACAATGAGCAGTTCTTC. As protein: CAAGTGWYNEQFF.

The J gene is TRBJ2-1, the V gene TRBV6-1; TRBD1 matches 11 bases. Trimming at V came to 3 bases and at J to 4 bases, leaving 2 bases not matched to a gene. The length of the CDR3 is 15 residues. Germline V lookup: CDR1 MNHNS, CDR2 SASEGT. This CDR3 reads CASSEGQGVYNEQFF. As DNA, the CDR3 is TGTGCCAGCAGTGAGGGACAGGGGGTATACAATGAGCAGTTCTTC.

The gene calls are TRBV27 and TRBJ2-6; the match to TRBD1 covers 7 bases. The CDR3 runs to 18 residues. Per the germline V gene, CDR1 is MNHEY and CDR2 is SMNVEV (reference sequence). V shed 2 bases and J 4 bases; nucleotides not matched to a gene: 11. The CDR3 DNA reads as TGTGCCAGCAGTTTAATACGTCTTACAGGGGCAGGGGCCAACGTCCTGACTTTC. The encoded protein is CASSLIRLTGAGANVLTF.

The chain combines TRBV19 with TRBJ1-1; D is possibly TRBD1 (5 bases). V lost 6 bases and J 4 bases, leaving 15 bases between the germline ends. This CDR3 is built from 14 residues. Per the germline V gene, CDR1 is LNHDA and CDR2 is SQIVND (reference sequence). The DNA of the CDR3 is TGTGCCAGTAGGGGAACAGGAGTCGCCACTGAAGCTTTCTTT. It is translated as CASRGTGVATEAFF.

The J gene is TRBJ1-2, the V gene TRBV6-5; tentative D call: TRBD1 (5 bases). The CDR3 covers 15 residues. Germline V lookup: CDR1 MNHEY, CDR2 SVGAGI. V shed 6 bases and J shed 3 bases, with 17 bases lying between them. DNA for the CDR3: TGTGCCAGCAGCGCTCATCGGACAAACGACTATGGCTACACCTTC. This gives the protein CASSAHRTNDYGYTF.

The rearrangement links TRBV30 to TRBJ1-6; possible D gene TRBD1, 5 bases. The CDR3 runs to 18 residues. V lost 3 bases to trimming and J lost 6 bases, with 24 bases between them. From germline, CDR1 is GTSNPN and CDR2 SVGIG (reference sequence). In nucleotides, the CDR3 is TGTGCCTGGAGGAAAAACGCGGGGCAGGCAAGGATTAATTCACCCCTCCACTTT. Its translation is CAWRKNAGQARINSPLHF.

The gene calls are TRBV27 and TRBJ1-1; 7 bases align to TRBD1. The CDR3 spans 15 residues. CDR1 and CDR2 (germline): MNHEY, SMNVEV (reference sequence). J was trimmed by 5 bases and V by 4 bases; bases with no gene match: 10. This chain's CDR3 is CASSSSQTGYTEAFF. Here the CDR3 DNA reads TGTGCCAGCAGTTCCTCCCAGACAGGGTATACTGAAGCTTTCTTT.